This T cell receptor beta chain derives from a study of blood T cell repertoires in COVID-19 (TCRdb year 2020). With regard to the full study: Collaborator samples came from the United States, Italy and Spain and covered acute and convalescent phases of COVID-19. The prospective study material was composed of cDNA or gDNA derived from T cells, B-cell-depleted T cells, or PBMCs. The dataset comprised deeply sampled blood TCRbeta repertoires from subjects exposed to, actively infected with, or recovered from COVID-19. The repertoires were released in a freely available public database meant as a resource for research on the immune response to SARS-CoV-2. The samples were drawn from two sources: the first 160 participants of the ongoing ImmuneRACE study, and 1,000 to 1,500 subjects contributed by 6 global collaborators. A de-identified subject ID, COVID-19 status, age in years and sex were almost always included in the sample metadata. HLA class I and class II types, where available, came from metadata supplied by the sample provider rather than from assay-based typing. Here is what the overall study found, with its caveats: Clinical and demographic metadata were provided uncurated, with the amount varying by source and participant.

Regarding this clone: Its recognized antigen is unknown. Base qualities are missing; no much larger clone stands one base away.

Each collaborating institution followed its own protocols to collect whole blood in K2EDTA tubes. For TCRbeta analysis, collaborators shipped samples as frozen whole blood, isolated PBMCs, or DNA extracted from either of those sample types. Based on the germline V gene, the CDR1 and CDR2 sequences are SGHRS and YFSETQ. Relative to germline, V is 4 bases shorter and J is 7 bases shorter, with 12 bases between their ends. The CDR3 holds 14 amino acids from the cysteine to the phenylalanine. The CDR3 DNA has 42 bases and is translated from base 1. TCRbeta CDR3 regions were amplified from genomic DNA by means of the immunoSEQ Assay, a bias-controlled multiplex PCR. The paper's data handling went like this. The number of nucleated cells in each sample was estimated by amplification of reference gene primers within the assay. To quantify the absolute abundance of each unique TCRbeta CDR3 rearrangement, sequence reads were collapsed and filtered. For each sample, productive Simpson clonality was calculated by taking the square root of Simpson's diversity index across productive rearrangements. TCRdb's version of the immuneACCESS table is confined to in-frame rearrangements and falls short of the full clone set. An unresolved V gene accounts for under half of the shortfall where checked; the remainder is of unknown origin. For V, J and clone size, that table is used; D and trimming come from the DNA. A total of fewer than 200,000 clones appear in this sample, approximately 74% of them only once. The ten largest clones represent about 3% of the sample.

This receptor chain uses TRBV5-1 and TRBJ1-6, with a tentative D gene TRBD1 over 6 matching bases. Sequenced: peripheral blood. The receptor was derived from a woman of 80 years or more with acute or convalescent COVID-19. CDR3 loop: CASSLGQNNSPLHF. The bases are TGCGCCAGCAGCCTAGGACAGAACAATTCACCCCTCCACTTT.